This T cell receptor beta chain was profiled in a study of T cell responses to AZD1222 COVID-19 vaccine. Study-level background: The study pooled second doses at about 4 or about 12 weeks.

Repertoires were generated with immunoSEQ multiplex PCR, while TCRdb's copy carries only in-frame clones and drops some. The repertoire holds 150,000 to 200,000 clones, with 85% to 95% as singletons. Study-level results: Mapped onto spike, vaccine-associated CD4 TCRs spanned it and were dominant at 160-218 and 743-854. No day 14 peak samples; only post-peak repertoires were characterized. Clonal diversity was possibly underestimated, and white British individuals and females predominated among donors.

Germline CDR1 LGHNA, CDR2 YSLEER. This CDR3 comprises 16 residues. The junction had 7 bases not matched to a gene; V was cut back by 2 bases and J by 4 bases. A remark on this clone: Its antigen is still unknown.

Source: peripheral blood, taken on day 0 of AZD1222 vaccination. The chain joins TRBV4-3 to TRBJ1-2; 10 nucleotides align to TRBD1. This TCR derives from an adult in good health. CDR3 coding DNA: TGCGCCAGCAGCCAAACCTCGGACAGGGGGGTCTATGGCTACACCTTC. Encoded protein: CASSQTSDRGVYGYTF.